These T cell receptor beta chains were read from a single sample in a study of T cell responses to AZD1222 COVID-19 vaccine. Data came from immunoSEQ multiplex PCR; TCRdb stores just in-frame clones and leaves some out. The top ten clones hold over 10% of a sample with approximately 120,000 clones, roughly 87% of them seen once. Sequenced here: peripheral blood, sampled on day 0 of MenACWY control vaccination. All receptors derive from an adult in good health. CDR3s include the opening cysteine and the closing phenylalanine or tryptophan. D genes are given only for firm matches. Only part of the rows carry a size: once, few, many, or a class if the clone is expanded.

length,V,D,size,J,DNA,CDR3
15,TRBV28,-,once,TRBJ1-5,TGTGCCAGCAGTCCTGAGGCAGGCCCCCTTCTGCCCCAGCATTTT,CASSPEAGPLLPQHF
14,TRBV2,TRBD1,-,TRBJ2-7,TGTGCCAGCTTTAACGGACAGGGATCCTACGAGCAGTACTTC,CASFNGQGSYEQYF
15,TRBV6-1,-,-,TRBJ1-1,TGTGCCAGCAGTGAATCTTTGGTTTTCGTCACTGAAGCTTTCTTT,CASSESLVFVTEAFF
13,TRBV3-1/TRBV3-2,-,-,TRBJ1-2,TGTGCCAGCAGCCCCACCTCCCCGGTGGGCTACACCTTC,CASSPTSPVGYTF
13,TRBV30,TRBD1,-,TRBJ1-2,TGTGCCTGGACCCGGACAGGGGTTGATGGCTACACCTTC,CAWTRTGVDGYTF
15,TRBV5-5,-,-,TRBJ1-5,TGTGCCAGCAGCCCATCGGGCCGGGGAAATCAGCCCCAGCATTTT,CASSPSGRGNQPQHF
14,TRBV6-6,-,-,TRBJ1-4,TGTGCCAGCAGTCGACAGTTTACAGGTGAAAAACTGTTTTTT,CASSRQFTGEKLFF
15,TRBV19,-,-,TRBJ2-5,TGTGCCAGTAGTCTCCAGGGACACCACGGGGAGACCCAGTACTTC,CASSLQGHHGETQYF
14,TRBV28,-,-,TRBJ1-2,TGTGCCAGCACTAATATCGACAGACTCTATGGCTACACCTTC,CASTNIDRLYGYTF
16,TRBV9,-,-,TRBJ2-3,TGTGCCAGCAGCGTAGTAGGCTGGGGGAGCACAGATACGCAGTATTTT,CASSVVGWGSTDTQYF
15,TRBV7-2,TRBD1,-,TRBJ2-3,TGTGCCAGCAGCTTGACGGGACAGAACACAGCTACGCAGTATTTT,CASSLTGQNTATQYF
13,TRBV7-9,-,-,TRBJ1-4,TGTGCCAGCAGCTTCGCTTACGGGGAAAAACTGTTTTTT,CASSFAYGEKLFF
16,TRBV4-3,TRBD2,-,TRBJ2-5,TGCGCCAGCAGCCAAGCGACGCGGGGGGGCCCAGAGACCCAGTACTTC,CASSQATRGGPETQYF
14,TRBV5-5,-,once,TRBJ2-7,TGTGCCAGCAGGGACAGACAAATCGCCTACGAGCAGTACTTC,CASRDRQIAYEQYF
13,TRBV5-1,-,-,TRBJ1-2,TGCGCCAGCAGCCCAGGTGTGGATGGGAGCTACACCTTC,CASSPGVDGSYTF
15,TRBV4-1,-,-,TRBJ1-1,TGCGCCAGCAGCCAAACCGTCGGTAGTGGCACTGAAGCTTTCTTT,CASSQTVGSGTEAFF
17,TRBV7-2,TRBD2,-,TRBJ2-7,TGTGCCAGCAGCTTAGCGCTAGGACTAGCGAGGCCCTACGAGCAGTACTTC,CASSLALGLARPYEQYF
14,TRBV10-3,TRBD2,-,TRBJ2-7,TGTGCCATCAGCCGGGACTACCCCGCCTACGAGCAGTACTTC,CAISRDYPAYEQYF
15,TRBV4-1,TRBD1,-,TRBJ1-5,TGCGCCAGCAGCCAAGAGGACAGGGAAGATCAGCCCCAGCATTTT,CASSQEDREDQPQHF
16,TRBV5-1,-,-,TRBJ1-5,TGCGCCAGCAGCTCCTGGTCGGTCGTGAGCAATCAGCCCCAGCATTTT,CASSSWSVVSNQPQHF
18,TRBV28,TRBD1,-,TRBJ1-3,TGTGCCAGCAGTTTTTACAGGGGGCTTATCTACTCTGGAAACACCATATATTTT,CASSFYRGLIYSGNTIYF
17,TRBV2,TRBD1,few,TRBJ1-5,TGTGCCAGCAGTGACCCTGGACAGGGATATAGCAATCAGCCCCAGCATTTT,CASSDPGQGYSNQPQHF
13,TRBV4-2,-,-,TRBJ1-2,TGTGCCAGCAGCCAAGTAACAGACTATGGCTACACCTTC,CASSQVTDYGYTF
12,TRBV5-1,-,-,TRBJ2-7,TGCGCCAGCAGTTCAGAATACTACGAGCAGTACTTC,CASSSEYYEQYF
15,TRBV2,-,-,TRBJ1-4,TGTGCCAGCCTCGGGACCAAGGCAACTAATGAAAAACTGTTTTTT,CASLGTKATNEKLFF
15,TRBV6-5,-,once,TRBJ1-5,TGTGCCACCCGCCCCATGGGGGTTGGAGGGCAGCCCCAGCATTTT,CATRPMGVGGQPQHF
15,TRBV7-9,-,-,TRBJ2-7,TGTGCCAGCAGCCCGTCCGGACTAAACTCCTACGAGCAGTACTTC,CASSPSGLNSYEQYF